The 16 T cell receptor beta chains reported below all come from one sample, sequenced in a study of cytomegalovirus exposure and HLA in healthy donors (TCRdb year 2017). Receptor libraries were prepared by the immunoSEQ multiplex PCR assay. For the multiplex PCR, a mixture combining 60 forward primers for TCR Vbeta segments and 13 reverse primers for TCR Jbeta segments was used. As stored in TCRdb, this immuneACCESS dataset retains in-frame rearrangements with V and J assigned. A fraction of the clones does not appear; measured against another copy, unresolved V genes explain less than half of the discrepancy, and the remainder lacks a known reason. For this sample the table gives approximately 140,000 clones, of which around 65% were detected only once. The ten largest clonotypes hold around 6% of the sample. The sample was PBMCs. Source of these receptors: a woman aged 60-70 years in good health and CMV-seronegative.

This chain connects TRBV10-3 to TRBJ2-5, with 12 bases lining up with TRBD2. The CDR3 totals 14 residues. Per germline, CDR1 ENHRY and CDR2 SYGVKD. Trimming took 5 bases from V and 5 from J; bases not matched to a gene: 3. The CDR3 spells CAISLAGGLETQYF. Here the CDR3 DNA reads TGTGCCATCAGTCTAGCGGGGGGGCTTGAGACCCAGTACTTC.

This chain uses TRBV9 with TRBJ2-5; tentatively, D is TRBD1 (5 bases). The CDR3 length is 13 residues. V gave up 4 bases and J gave up 2 bases, with 9 bases separating them. Germline CDR1 and CDR2: SGDLS and YYNGEE. The CDR3 coding sequence is TGTGCCAGCAGCCTCCGACAGCAAGAGACCCAGTACTTC. Translation: CASSLRQQETQYF.

The J gene is TRBJ2-7, the V gene TRBV27, with D unresolved. From germline, CDR1 is MNHEY and CDR2 SMNVEV (reference sequence). This CDR3 spans 16 amino acids. The V end lost 0 bases, the J end lost 2 bases, and 14 bases lay between the germline ends. In nucleotides, the CDR3 is TGTGCCAGCAGTTTATCCCCTACAGCTACCGCCTACGAGCAGTACTTC. As protein: CASSLSPTATAYEQYF.

V usage is TRBV4-3 and J usage is TRBJ2-5; a possible D gene is TRBD1 (5 bases). The V and J ends lost 1 base and 5 bases respectively, with 17 bases between them. CDR3 length: 16 amino acids. Germline loops: CDR1 LGHNA, CDR2 YSLEER. As DNA, the CDR3 is TGCGCCAGCAGCCAAGGCGAAGGGGCGCTTTTGGAGACCCAGTACTTC. Amino acids: CASSQGEGALLETQYF.

This CDR3 is CASSVLGNTGGFGNTIYF. CDR3 nucleotides: TGTGCCAGCAGCGTACTGGGAAATACAGGGGGCTTTGGAAACACCATATATTTT. The gene calls are TRBV9 and TRBJ1-3; 9 positions match TRBD1. CDR1 is SGDLS, CDR2 YYNGEE, per germline. V trimming: 1 base; J trimming: 3 bases; junction bases outside the gene matches: 11. This CDR3 has 18 residues.

This clone was seen only once. V is TRBV5-1 and J is TRBJ1-2, with D perhaps TRBD1 (6 bases). The CDR3 consists of 13 residues. Between the trimmed V and J ends, which lost 0 bases and 8 bases, there was a span of 11 bases. Germline loops: CDR1 SGHRS, CDR2 YFSETQ. In nucleotides, the CDR3 is TGCGCCAGCAGCTTGGGAGGGACAAAAGGCTACACCTTC. It yields the protein CASSLGGTKGYTF.

This rearrangement joins TRBV2 to TRBJ1-3; 7 nucleotides align to TRBD1. CDR1 and CDR2 (germline): SNHLY, FYNNEI. The CDR3 is 14 amino acids. V was clipped by 6 bases and J by 0 bases; unmatched bases: 2. The CDR3 sequence: CASRGQNSGNTIYF. The CDR3 DNA sequence: TGTGCCAGCAGGGGACAGAACTCTGGAAACACCATATATTTT.

The V gene is TRBV4-2, the J gene TRBJ1-1; 9 nucleotides align to TRBD1. The J segment lost 5 bases and the V segment lost 5 bases, leaving 9 bases of the junction unmatched. The CDR3 spans 15 residues. The V gene's germline CDR1 is LGHNA and CDR2 YNFKEQ. CDR3 coding DNA: TGTGCCAGCAGCTCGGGGGACAGGGAAGGGACTGAAGCTTTCTTT. Translated: CASSSGDREGTEAFF.

The rearrangement uses TRBV19 and TRBJ2-7, with 7 bases lining up with TRBD2. Trimming cost V 10 bases and J 4 bases; bases outside gene matches: 13. Germline CDR1 LNHDA, CDR2 SQIVND (reference sequence). The CDR3 is 14 amino acids. The chain's CDR3 is CATRRAGEGYEQYF. The CDR3 nucleotides are TGTGCCACCCGCCGCGCGGGAGAGGGTTACGAGCAGTACTTC.

The chain has TRBV4-3 and TRBJ2-7, with 10 bases fitting TRBD2. This CDR3 is built from 18 residues. Germline trimming cut 0 bases from V and 0 bases from J; bases unmatched to any gene: 8. Germline V gene data show CDR1 as LGHNA and CDR2 as YSLEER. The CDR3 DNA is TGCGCCAGCAGCCAAGATCTGATCGGGACTAGCGACTCCTACGAGCAGTACTTC. The encoded protein is CASSQDLIGTSDSYEQYF.

The chain links TRBV7-2 to TRBJ1-5, with D perhaps TRBD1 (6 bases). V lost 4 bases and J 12 bases, leaving 13 bases between the germline ends. This CDR3 is built from 12 residues. CDR1 and CDR2 from the germline V gene are SGHTA and FQGNSA. CDR3 bases: TGTGCCAGCAGCTCTTGGGACACTCTCCAGCATTTT. It encodes CASSSWDTLQHF. The full variable domain, with the rest looked up from reference TRBV7-2 and TRBJ1-5, is GAGVSQSPSNKVTEKGKDVELRCDPISGHTALYWYRQSLGQGLEFLIYFQGNSAPDKSGLPSDRFSAERTGGSVSTLTIQRTQQEDSAVYLCASSSWDTLQHFGDGTRLSIL.

Of note for this clone: A read error may produce the germline difference seen at one junction end. The V call is TRBV7-7, the J call TRBJ1-3; maybe TRBD1 (5 bases). CDR1 and CDR2 from the germline V gene are SSHAT and FNYEAQ (reference sequence). The CDR3 has 15 amino acids. The CDR3: CASSPGGLAGNTIYF. CDR3 nucleotides: TGTGCTAGCAGCCCGGGGGGACTGGCGGGAAACACCATATATTTT.

The V call is TRBV5-1, the J call TRBJ2-1; possibly TRBD2 for D (6 bases). Germline assignment: CDR1 SGHRS and CDR2 YFSETQ. V lost 4 bases to trimming and J lost 6 bases, with 17 bases between them. There are 15 residues in the CDR3. The CDR3 loop reads CASSRVASDLNEQFF. The CDR3 nucleotides read TGCGCCAGCAGCCGGGTGGCTAGCGACCTCAATGAGCAGTTCTTC.

This clone was seen a single time. This sequence joins TRBV7-2 and TRBJ2-7; a weak D match, TRBD2 (7 bases). Germline V gene lookup returns CDR1 SGHTA and CDR2 FQGNSA. The CDR3 sequence is 17 residues long. Trimming pared 2 bases from V and 0 bases from J, leaving 17 bases between. The CDR3 sequence: CASSLRLGGASSYEQYF. CDR3 in DNA: TGTGCCAGCAGCTTAAGGTTAGGGGGGGCCAGCTCCTACGAGCAGTACTTC.

The V and J genes are TRBV7-8 and TRBJ1-1; D call uncertain. Germline V gene lookup returns CDR1 SGHVS and CDR2 FQNEAQ. The V end was cut by 1 base, the J end by 7 bases, with 13 bases between. The CDR3 runs to 14 residues. The CDR3 is CASSLEEGSGEAFF. As DNA, the CDR3 is TGTGCCAGCAGCTTAGAGGAGGGAAGTGGTGAAGCTTTCTTT.

This clone has more than one count but fewer than ten. V usage is TRBV6-5 and J usage is TRBJ2-2; 10 bases match TRBD2. Unmatched junction bases numbered 12, after V lost 11 bases and J lost 6 bases. The CDR3 has 15 amino acids. Germline values: CDR1 MNHEY, CDR2 SVGAGI. The CDR3 DNA is TGTGCCGTAAACTCGGCTAGCGGGGGCGCCGGGGAGCTGTTTTTT. It specifies CAVNSASGGAGELFF.